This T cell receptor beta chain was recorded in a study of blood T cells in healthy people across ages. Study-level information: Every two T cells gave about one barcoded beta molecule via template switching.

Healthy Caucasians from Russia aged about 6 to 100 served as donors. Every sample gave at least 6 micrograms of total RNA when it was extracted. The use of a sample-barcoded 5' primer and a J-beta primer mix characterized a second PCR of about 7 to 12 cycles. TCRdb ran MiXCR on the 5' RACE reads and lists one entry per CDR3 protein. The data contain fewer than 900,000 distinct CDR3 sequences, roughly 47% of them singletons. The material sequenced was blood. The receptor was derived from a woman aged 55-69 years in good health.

CDR3 sequence reads: CASSFGPLETQFF. The CDR3 coding sequence is TGTGCCAGCAGCTTCGGACCCCTGGAGACCCAGTTCTTC. The J gene is TRBJ2-1, the V gene TRBV9; no reliable D call. The V end lost 4 bases, the J end lost 13 bases, and 18 bases lay between the germline ends. CDR3 length: 13 amino acids. CDR1 is SGDLS, CDR2 YYNGEE, per germline.